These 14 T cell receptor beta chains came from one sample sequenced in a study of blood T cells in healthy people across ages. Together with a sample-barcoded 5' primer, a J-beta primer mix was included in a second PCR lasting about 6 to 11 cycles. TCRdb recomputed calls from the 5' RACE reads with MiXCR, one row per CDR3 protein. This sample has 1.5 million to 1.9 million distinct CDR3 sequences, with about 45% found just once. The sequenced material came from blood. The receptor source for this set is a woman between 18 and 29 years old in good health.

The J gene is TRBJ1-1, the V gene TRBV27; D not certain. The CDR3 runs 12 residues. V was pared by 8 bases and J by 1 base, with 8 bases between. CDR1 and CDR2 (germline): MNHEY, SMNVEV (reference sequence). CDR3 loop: CASRMRNTEAFF. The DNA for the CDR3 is TGTGCCAGCCGTATGCGGAACACTGAAGCTTTCTTT.

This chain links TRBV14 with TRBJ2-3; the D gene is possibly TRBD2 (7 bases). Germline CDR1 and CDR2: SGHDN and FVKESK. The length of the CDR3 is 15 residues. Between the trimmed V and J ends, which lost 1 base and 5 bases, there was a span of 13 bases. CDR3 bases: TGTGCCAGCAGCCAAGTGCGGGGGCGGAGAGATACGCAGTATTTT. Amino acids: CASSQVRGRRDTQYF. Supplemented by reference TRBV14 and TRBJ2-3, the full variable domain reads EAGVTQFPSHSVIEKGQTVTLRCDPISGHDNLYWYRRVMGKEIKFLLHFVKESKQDESGMPNNRFLAERTGGTYSTLKVQPAELEDSGVYFCASSQVRGRRDTQYFGPGTRLTVL.

The CDR3 DNA reads as TGCAGTGCTAGAGAGGACAGGGGAGAAGCTTTCTTT. It specifies CSAREDRGEAFF. The rearrangement links TRBV20-1 to TRBJ1-1; 9 bases line up with TRBD1. Unmatched junction bases numbered 1, after V lost 0 bases and J lost 8 bases. In germline, CDR1 is DFQATT, CDR2 SNEGSKA (reference sequence). The CDR3 runs to 12 residues.

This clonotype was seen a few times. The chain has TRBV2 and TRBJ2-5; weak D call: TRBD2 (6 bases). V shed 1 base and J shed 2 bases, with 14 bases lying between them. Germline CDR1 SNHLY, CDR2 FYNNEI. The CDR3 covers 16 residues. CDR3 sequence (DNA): TGTGCCAGCAGTGAAGGATGGGGAGGACTTCAAGAGACCCAGTACTTC. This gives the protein CASSEGWGGLQETQYF. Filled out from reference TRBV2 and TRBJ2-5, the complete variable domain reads EPEVTQTPSHQVTQMGQEVILRCVPISNHLYFYWYRQILGQKVEFLVSFYNNEISEKSEIFDDQFSVERPDGSNFTLKIRSTKLEDSAMYFCASSEGWGGLQETQYFGPGTRLLVL.

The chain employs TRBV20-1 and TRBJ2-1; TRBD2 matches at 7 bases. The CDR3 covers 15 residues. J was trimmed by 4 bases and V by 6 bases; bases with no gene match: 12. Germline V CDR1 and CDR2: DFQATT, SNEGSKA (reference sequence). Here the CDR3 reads CSARWGRAGYNEQFF. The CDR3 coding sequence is TGCAGTGCCAGATGGGGACGAGCGGGGTACAATGAGCAGTTCTTC.

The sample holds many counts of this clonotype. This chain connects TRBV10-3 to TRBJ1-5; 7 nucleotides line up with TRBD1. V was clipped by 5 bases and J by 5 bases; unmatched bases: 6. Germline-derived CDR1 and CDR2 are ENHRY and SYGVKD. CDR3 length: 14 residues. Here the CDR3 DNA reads TGTGCCATCAGTCGGACAGGAGGGGATCAGCCCCAGCATTTT. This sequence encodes CAISRTGGDQPQHF.

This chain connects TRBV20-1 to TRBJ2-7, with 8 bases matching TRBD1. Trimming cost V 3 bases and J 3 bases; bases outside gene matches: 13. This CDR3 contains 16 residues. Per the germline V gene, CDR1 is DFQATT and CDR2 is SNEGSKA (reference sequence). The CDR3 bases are TGCAGTGCTAGTCCGAAGCCGGGACAGGTGTTCTACGAGCAGTACTTC. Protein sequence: CSASPKPGQVFYEQYF.

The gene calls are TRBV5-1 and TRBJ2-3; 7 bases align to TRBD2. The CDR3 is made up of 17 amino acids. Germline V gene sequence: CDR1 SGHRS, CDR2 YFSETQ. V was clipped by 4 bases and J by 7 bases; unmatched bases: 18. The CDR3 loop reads CASSLAPVPAGVNTQYF. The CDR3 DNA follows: TGCGCCAGCAGCCTCGCGCCGGTTCCCGCGGGGGTAAATACGCAGTATTTT. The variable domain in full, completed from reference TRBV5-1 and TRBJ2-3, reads KAGVTQTPRYLIKTRGQQVTLSCSPISGHRSVSWYQQTPGQGLQFLFEYFSETQRNKGNFPGRFSGRQFSNSRSEMNVSTLELGDSALYLCASSLAPVPAGVNTQYFGPGTRLTVL.

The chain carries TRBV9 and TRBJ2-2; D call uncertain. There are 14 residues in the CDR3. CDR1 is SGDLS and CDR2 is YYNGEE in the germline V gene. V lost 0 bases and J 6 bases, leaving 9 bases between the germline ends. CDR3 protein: CASSVVEFPGELFF. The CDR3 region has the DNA TGTGCCAGCAGCGTAGTGGAGTTCCCCGGGGAGCTGTTTTTT. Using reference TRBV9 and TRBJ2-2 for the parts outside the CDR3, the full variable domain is DSGVTQTPKHLITATGQRVTLRCSPRSGDLSVYWYQQSLDQGLQFLIQYYNGEERAKGNILERFSAQQFPDLHSELNLSSLELGDSALYFCASSVVEFPGELFFGEGSRLTVL.

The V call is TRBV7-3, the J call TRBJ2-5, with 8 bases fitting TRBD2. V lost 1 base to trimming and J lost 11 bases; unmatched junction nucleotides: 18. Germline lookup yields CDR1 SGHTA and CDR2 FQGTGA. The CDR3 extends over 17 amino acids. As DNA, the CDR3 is TGTGCCAGCAGCTTAAAAGGGTTGGTAGCGGGGTACAATGAGCAGTACTTC. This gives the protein CASSLKGLVAGYNEQYF.

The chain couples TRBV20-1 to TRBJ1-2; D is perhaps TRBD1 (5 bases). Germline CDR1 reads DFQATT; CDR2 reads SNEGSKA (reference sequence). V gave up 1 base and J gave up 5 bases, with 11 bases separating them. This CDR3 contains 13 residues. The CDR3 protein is CSARVGHLYGYTF. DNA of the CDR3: TGCAGTGCTAGAGTCGGACACTTATATGGCTACACCTTC.

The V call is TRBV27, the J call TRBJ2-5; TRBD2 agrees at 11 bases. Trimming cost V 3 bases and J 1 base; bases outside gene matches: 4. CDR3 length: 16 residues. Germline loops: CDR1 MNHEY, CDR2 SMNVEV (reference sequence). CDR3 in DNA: TGTGCCAGCAGTTTTGAAGGGACTAGCGGCCAAGAGACCCAGTACTTC. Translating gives CASSFEGTSGQETQYF.

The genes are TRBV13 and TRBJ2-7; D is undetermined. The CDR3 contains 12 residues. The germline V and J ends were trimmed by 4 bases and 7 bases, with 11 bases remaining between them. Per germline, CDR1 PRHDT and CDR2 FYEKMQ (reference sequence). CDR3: CASSSLYQEQYF. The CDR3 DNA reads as TGTGCCAGCAGCTCTCTATACCAAGAGCAGTACTTC.

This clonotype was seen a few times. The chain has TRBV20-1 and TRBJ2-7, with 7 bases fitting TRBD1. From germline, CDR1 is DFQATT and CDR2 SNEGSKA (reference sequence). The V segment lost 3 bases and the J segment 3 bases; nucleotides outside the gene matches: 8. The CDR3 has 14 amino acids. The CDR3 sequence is CSARDRNTRYEQYF. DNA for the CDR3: TGCAGTGCTAGGGACAGGAATACGCGCTACGAGCAGTACTTC.